One and the same sample provided the 29 T cell receptor beta chains below, sequenced in a study of cytomegalovirus exposure and HLA in healthy donors. This table comes from immunoSEQ multiplex PCR, and its TCRdb copy is limited to in-frame clones, with some not included. The sample gives about 360,000 clones, roughly 85% of which show up once; under 0.95% is in the top ten. The sequenced sample was PBMCs. These receptors were taken from a woman between 18 and 29 years old in good health and CMV-seronegative.

The DNA for the CDR3 is TGTGCCAGCAGCCCGACTAGCGGAGAAGAGACCCAGTACTTC. As protein: CASSPTSGEETQYF. This chain links TRBV7-9 with TRBJ2-5; 9 nucleotides align to TRBD2. After removal of 5 bases from V and 3 bases from J, the junction contained 4 bases not matched to a gene. The V gene's germline CDR1 is SEHNR and CDR2 FQNEAQ (reference sequence). The CDR3 contains 14 residues.

The rearrangement joins TRBV6-4 to TRBJ2-2, with 9 bases matching TRBD1. There are 12 residues in the CDR3. Germline V lookup: CDR1 MRHNA, CDR2 SNTAGT. Germline trimming cut 8 bases from V and 5 bases from J; bases unmatched to any gene: 0. CDR3 protein: CASGTGTGELFF. The CDR3 coding sequence is TGTGCCAGCGGGACAGGGACCGGGGAGCTGTTTTTT.

The J gene is TRBJ1-2, the V gene TRBV9; no clear D. CDR1 SGDLS and CDR2 YYNGEE come from the germline V gene. The CDR3 contains 12 residues. With 4 bases removed from V and 8 bases from J, the gap between germline ends came to 12 bases. In nucleotides, the CDR3 is TGTGCCAGCAGCCCCTTTCCTGAGGGCTACACCTTC. This encodes CASSPFPEGYTF.

CDR3: CASSLLGPSGYYEQYF. CDR3 DNA: TGTGCCAGCAGCTTGTTAGGGCCTAGCGGATACTACGAGCAGTACTTC. The chain combines TRBV5-6 with TRBJ2-7; TRBD2 matches 7 bases. Germline CDR1 is SGHDT and CDR2 is YYEEEE. This CDR3 contains 16 residues. The J segment lost 3 bases and the V segment lost 1 base, leaving 10 bases of the junction unmatched.

The J gene is TRBJ2-3, the V gene TRBV2, with 13 bases matching TRBD2. CDR3 length: 16 residues. V gave up 4 bases and J gave up 2 bases; unmatched junction bases: 3. CDR1 is SNHLY, CDR2 FYNNEI, per germline. The CDR3 DNA follows: TGTGCCAGCAGTGTCGGACTAGCGGGGGTCACAGATACGCAGTATTTT. Translating it yields CASSVGLAGVTDTQYF.

Only a few counts were recorded for this clone. V and J are TRBV29-1 and TRBJ1-1; 8 nucleotides align to TRBD1. V lost 7 bases to trimming and J lost 8 bases; unmatched junction nucleotides: 3. This CDR3 has 10 amino acids. The germline gives CDR1 SQVTM, CDR2 ANQGSEA. CDR3 nucleotide sequence: TGCAGCGCCGGGACAGGAGAAGCTTTCTTT. Translation gives CSAGTGEAFF.

The J gene is TRBJ2-3, the V gene TRBV7-8; 9 bases agree with TRBD1. The V segment lost 0 bases and the J segment 4 bases; nucleotides outside the gene matches: 5. CDR1 SGHVS and CDR2 FQNEAQ come from the germline V gene. This CDR3 spans 16 amino acids. The CDR3 sequence: CASSLARTGVADTQYF. In nucleotides, the CDR3 is TGTGCCAGCAGCTTAGCGAGGACAGGGGTGGCAGATACGCAGTATTTT.

V is TRBV7-2 and J is TRBJ2-5; 16 bases align to TRBD2. Trimming at V came to 5 bases and at J to 7 bases, leaving 10 bases not matched to a gene. Germline-derived CDR1 and CDR2 are SGHTA and FQGNSA. The CDR3 contains 17 residues. CDR3 sequence reads: CASSVPGLAGGPGTQYF. The CDR3 DNA reads TGTGCCAGCAGCGTACCGGGACTAGCGGGAGGGCCGGGGACCCAGTACTTC.

The chain has TRBV5-1 and TRBJ2-5; D perhaps matches TRBD2 (6 bases). The CDR3 sequence is 15 residues long. The germline V and J ends were trimmed by 5 bases and 5 bases, with 19 bases remaining between them. Germline values: CDR1 SGHRS, CDR2 YFSETQ. Here the CDR3 DNA reads TGCGCCAGCAGGCCGCTAGCGACTGCCGGGGAGACCCAGTACTTC. This codes for CASRPLATAGETQYF.

CDR3 nucleotides: TGTGCCAGCAGACCCGACAGGGCGAACACCATATATTTT. This sequence encodes CASRPDRANTIYF. V usage is TRBV6-5 and J usage is TRBJ1-3; 7 nucleotides align to TRBD1. CDR1 is MNHEY, CDR2 SVGAGI, per germline. The ends lost 6 bases at V and 7 bases at J; junction bases unmatched: 6. The CDR3 sequence is 13 residues long.

The chain joins TRBV27 to TRBJ2-1; 11 nucleotides align to TRBD2. The CDR3 consists of 17 residues. In germline, CDR1 is MNHEY, CDR2 SMNVEV (reference sequence). V was clipped by 3 bases and J by 4 bases; unmatched bases: 8. CDR3 amino acids: CASSFFPGTSGYNEQFF. The CDR3 DNA sequence: TGTGCCAGCAGTTTCTTCCCCGGGACTAGCGGATACAATGAGCAGTTCTTC.

In its sample, this clone was seen once. The chain employs TRBV5-4 and TRBJ2-5; 11 bases map to TRBD2. CDR3 length: 14 amino acids. Germline assignment: CDR1 SGHNT and CDR2 YYREEE (reference sequence). Trimming removed 3 bases from V and 3 bases from J; junction bases left unmatched: 1. CDR3 sequence reads: CASSSSGGKETQYF. The CDR3 region has the DNA TGTGCCAGCAGCTCTAGCGGGGGGAAAGAGACCCAGTACTTC.

The chain uses TRBV11-2 and TRBJ2-3; D uncertain. The CDR3 runs to 11 residues. Trimming cost V 1 base and J 11 bases, with 7 bases left between them. Germline V lookup: CDR1 SGHAT, CDR2 FQNNGV. CDR3 nucleotide sequence: TGTGCCAGCAGCTTAGCAATCGGGCAGTATTTT. As protein: CASSLAIGQYF.

This chain links TRBV5-1 with TRBJ2-7; D gene ambiguous. V was clipped by 4 bases and J by 0 bases, with 14 bases between them. This CDR3 contains 15 residues. Germline V gives CDR1 SGHRS, CDR2 YFSETQ. The CDR3 DNA sequence: TGCGCCAGCAGCGCCCGGAGAGATAGCTCCTACGAGCAGTACTTC. Protein product: CASSARRDSSYEQYF.

This clone was counted a single time. The chain links TRBV7-2 to TRBJ2-3; maybe TRBD2 (6 bases). V dropped 6 bases and J dropped 0 bases, with 7 bases sitting between them. Germline V lookup: CDR1 SGHTA, CDR2 FQGNSA. This CDR3 contains 13 residues. CDR3 in DNA: TGTGCCAGCAGGGGGGGTAGCACAGATACGCAGTATTTT. Encoded protein: CASRGGSTDTQYF.

The rearrangement uses TRBV5-1 and TRBJ2-1, with TRBD2 identical over 11 bases. Trimming cost V 4 bases and J 7 bases; bases outside gene matches: 4. Germline lookup yields CDR1 SGHRS and CDR2 YFSETQ. The CDR3 sequence is 14 residues long. The CDR3 nucleotides are TGCGCCAGCAGCCGGACTAGCGGGCCGAATGAGCAGTTCTTC. Encoded protein: CASSRTSGPNEQFF.

This sequence joins TRBV28 and TRBJ1-1; perhaps TRBD1 as D (6 bases). This CDR3 has 12 amino acids. Germline CDR1 and CDR2: MDHEN and SYDVKM. With 6 bases removed from V and 6 bases from J, the gap between germline ends came to 11 bases. The CDR3 here is CASRRPGAEAFF. Written as DNA, the CDR3 is TGTGCCAGCAGGCGGCCAGGGGCTGAAGCTTTCTTT.

CDR3 bases: TGTGCCAGCAGTCCCCCGGGACTAGCGGCTCTCGAGCAGTACTTC. The encoded protein is CASSPPGLAALEQYF. The rearrangement joins TRBV28 to TRBJ2-7; 11 nucleotides match TRBD2. The J segment lost 6 bases and the V segment lost 5 bases, leaving 9 bases of the junction unmatched. Germline V gene data show CDR1 as MDHEN and CDR2 as SYDVKM. The CDR3 sequence is 15 residues long.

V usage is TRBV7-9 and J usage is TRBJ2-4; 7 nucleotides match TRBD1. With V trimmed by 1 base and J by 5 bases, 2 bases remained unmatched. The CDR3 covers 14 residues. The germline V gene has CDR1 SEHNR and CDR2 FQNEAQ (reference sequence). CDR3 loop: CASSLGGTENIQYF. The CDR3, as DNA: TGTGCCAGCAGCTTAGGTGGGACAGAAAACATTCAGTACTTC.

The chain has TRBV28 and TRBJ2-7; possibly TRBD2 for D (5 bases). The V gene lost 1 base and the J gene lost 2 bases, with 6 bases spanning the gap. The CDR3 is 13 amino acids. CDR1 MDHEN and CDR2 SYDVKM come from the germline V gene. The CDR3 sequence: CASSLLRAYEQYF. For the CDR3, the DNA is TGTGCCAGCAGTTTATTGAGGGCCTACGAGCAGTACTTC.

The chain joins TRBV27 to TRBJ2-7, with TRBD2 matching 7 bases. V trimming: 5 bases; J trimming: 5 bases; junction bases outside the gene matches: 6. Germline loops: CDR1 MNHEY, CDR2 SMNVEV (reference sequence). The CDR3 is 13 residues long. CDR3 bases: TGTGCCAGCAGTATAGGGAGGGGCCACGAGCAGTACTTC. It translates to CASSIGRGHEQYF.

The J gene is TRBJ2-5, the V gene TRBV18; 7 bases map to TRBD2. The CDR3 has 13 amino acids. V shed 3 bases, J shed 4 bases, and the junction held 2 bases outside the gene matches. The germline V gene encodes CDR1 KGHSH and CDR2 LQKENI. Here the CDR3 reads CASSPREGETQYF. The CDR3 DNA reads TGTGCCAGCTCACCTAGGGAGGGAGAGACCCAGTACTTC.

The chain recombines TRBV10-3 with TRBJ2-1; 7 positions agree with TRBD1. Trimming took 3 bases from V and 8 from J; bases not matched to a gene: 10. Germline V lookup: CDR1 ENHRY, CDR2 SYGVKD. The CDR3 sequence is 15 residues long. The CDR3 is CAISDSGPQGYEQFF. CDR3 nucleotide sequence: TGTGCCATCAGTGACTCTGGTCCACAGGGGTATGAGCAGTTCTTC.

This chain connects TRBV7-9 to TRBJ1-6; D gene uncertain. The CDR3 length is 14 residues. Looked up from germline, CDR1 is SEHNR and CDR2 is FQNEAQ (reference sequence). Trimming pared 4 bases from V and 7 bases from J, leaving 11 bases between. The CDR3: CASSSGGLNSPLHF. DNA for the CDR3: TGTGCCAGCAGCTCAGGCGGGCTGAATTCACCCCTCCACTTT.

The chain has TRBV2 and TRBJ1-6, with a weak D call TRBD1 (6 bases). Germline CDR1 SNHLY, CDR2 FYNNEI. The V gene lost 6 bases and the J gene lost 1 base, with 16 bases spanning the gap. The CDR3 extends over 17 amino acids. The DNA of the CDR3 is TGTGCCAGCAGACACGCCGGGACAACTTCCTATAATTCACCCCTCCACTTT. Translation: CASRHAGTTSYNSPLHF.

The V and J genes are TRBV27 and TRBJ2-7, with 8 bases aligning to TRBD2. The germline gives CDR1 MNHEY, CDR2 SMNVEV (reference sequence). This CDR3 has 15 amino acids. J lost 2 bases, V lost 6 bases, and 9 bases had no gene match. The CDR3 loop reads CASSRGSGDAYEQYF. CDR3 nucleotides: TGTGCCAGCAGCCGGGGTAGCGGGGACGCCTACGAGCAGTACTTC.

V is TRBV5-8 and J is TRBJ2-7, with 11 bases matching TRBD2. This CDR3 comprises 15 residues. V lost 0 bases and J lost 3; bases outside the gene matches: 2. Germline assignment: CDR1 SGHTS and CDR2 YDEGEE. CDR3 coding DNA: TGTGCCAGCAGCTTGGGACTAGCGGGGAACTACGAGCAGTACTTC. Encoded protein: CASSLGLAGNYEQYF.

This chain connects TRBV28 to TRBJ1-5; 7 bases are shared with TRBD1. Germline trimming cut 7 bases from V and 6 bases from J; bases unmatched to any gene: 9. Germline V gives CDR1 MDHEN, CDR2 SYDVKM. There are 14 residues in the CDR3. In DNA form, the CDR3 reads TGTGCCAGCACCATTGACAGGGAGATTCAGCCCCAGCATTTT. It translates to CASTIDREIQPQHF.

This sequence joins TRBV6-1 and TRBJ2-1; 7 bases agree with TRBD2. The CDR3 sequence is 11 residues long. V lost 2 bases to trimming and J lost 14 bases; unmatched junction nucleotides: 3. Germline assignment: CDR1 MNHNS and CDR2 SASEGT. Written as DNA, the CDR3 is TGTGCCAGCAGTGAACCGGGGAGGGAGTTCTTC. This translates into CASSEPGREFF.